This TCR beta chain was documented in a study of blood T cell repertoires in COVID-19. Libraries were prepared by immunoSEQ multiplex PCR; TCRdb keeps only in-frame clonotypes and omits some of them. The data hold roughly 320,000 clones, with about 82% observed a single time. Sequenced input: peripheral blood. This sequence was found in a human donor in a cohort sampled during active COVID-19.

The CDR3 region has the DNA TGTGCCAGCTCACTATTCGGGGAGGTTAGTAGCTATGGCTACACCTTC. This gives the protein CASSLFGEVSSYGYTF. J is TRBJ1-2 and V is TRBV18; D not certain. The V gene lost 4 bases and the J gene lost 4 bases, with 19 bases spanning the gap. The length of the CDR3 is 16 residues. Germline V gives CDR1 KGHSH, CDR2 LQKENI.